Following are 10 T cell receptor beta chains from one sample sequenced in a study of T cell repertoires in cytomegalovirus infection. MiXCR, applied by TCRdb to the reads, yields one record per CDR3 protein. The sample includes fewer than 1,000,000 distinct CDR3 sequences, more than 25% of them seen just once. These receptors lack a known antigen. The material was cultured CD8+ T cells from PBMCs, obtained from culture after CMV antigen stimulation. The receptors shown here come from a human donor in good health (CMV status not recorded). Some clones in this sample may be carry-over from other donors' samples.

This chain uses TRBV11-3 with TRBJ2-1; D might be TRBD1 (6 bases). Per the germline V gene, CDR1 is SGHNT and CDR2 is YENEEA. The CDR3 loop spans 15 amino acids. The V and J ends lost 5 bases and 3 bases respectively, with 14 bases between them. DNA for the CDR3: TGTGCCAGCAGCAGCCGGGACAACTACTACAATGAGCAGTTCTTC. This encodes CASSSRDNYYNEQFF.

The sample holds a few counts of this clonotype. The J gene is TRBJ1-1, the V gene TRBV10-3; D gene ambiguous. The germline CDR1 and CDR2 sequences are ENHRY and SYGVKD. Trimming took off 0 bases at V and 3 bases at J, with 14 bases between the two ends. This CDR3 has 16 residues. The CDR3 region has the DNA TGTGCCATCAGTGAGTCGGGGTTCCGTCTAGACACTGAAGCTTTCTTT. Its translation: CAISESGFRLDTEAFF.

This clonotype was picked up a small number of times. The chain is built from TRBV6-1 and TRBJ2-1; TRBD1 or TRBD2 may be the D gene (7 bases each). The CDR3 sequence is 17 residues long. Germline V gene sequence: CDR1 MNHNS, CDR2 SASEGT. The V and J ends lost 5 bases and 3 bases respectively, with 20 bases between them. Here the CDR3 DNA reads TGTGCCAGCAGTTGGGGGACAGTACCGGGAGGCTACAATGAGCAGTTCTTC. It specifies CASSWGTVPGGYNEQFF.

The chain carries TRBV9 and TRBJ1-1; the match to TRBD1 covers 7 bases. CDR1 is SGDLS, CDR2 YYNGEE, per germline. The CDR3 extends over 13 amino acids. V dropped 3 bases and J dropped 7; count of bases not matched to a gene: 6. CDR3 DNA: TGTGCCAGCAGCGAACAGGGGAAGGGTGAAGCTTTCTTT. Translated, it gives CASSEQGKGEAFF. Supplemented by reference TRBV9 and TRBJ1-1, the full variable domain reads DSGVTQTPKHLITATGQRVTLRCSPRSGDLSVYWYQQSLDQGLQFLIQYYNGEERAKGNILERFSAQQFPDLHSELNLSSLELGDSALYFCASSEQGKGEAFFGQGTRLTVV.

The chain is built from TRBV7-6 and TRBJ2-5; possibly TRBD2 for D (6 bases). Trimming removed 2 bases at V and 4 bases at J, with 17 bases between. Germline assignment: CDR1 SGHVS and CDR2 FNYEAQ. CDR3 length: 16 residues. The CDR3 sequence is CASSLKSPMGGETQYF. The CDR3 DNA reads as TGTGCCAGCAGCTTAAAATCTCCGATGGGAGGAGAGACCCAGTACTTC.

This clonotype has ten or more counts. V usage is TRBV6-5 and J usage is TRBJ1-1; tentative D call: TRBD1 (6 bases). CDR3 length: 16 amino acids. V lost 0 bases and J lost 0, with 11 bases in between. CDR1 and CDR2 (germline): MNHEY, SVGAGI. In nucleotides, the CDR3 is TGTGCCAGCAGTTACTCAACAGGGCCGATGAACACTGAAGCTTTCTTT. Protein sequence: CASSYSTGPMNTEAFF.

J is TRBJ2-3 and V is TRBV29-1, with D maybe TRBD1 (5 bases). Trimming took 1 base from V and 3 from J, leaving 8 bases between them. The CDR3 runs to 13 residues. CDR1 is SQVTM, CDR2 ANQGSEA, per germline. CDR3 bases: TGCAGCGTTGAAGGGACAAGGACAGATACGCAGTATTTT. Protein sequence: CSVEGTRTDTQYF.

This sequence joins TRBV7-8 and TRBJ2-1; TRBD2 is a possible D gene (6 bases). Germline loops: CDR1 SGHVS, CDR2 FQNEAQ. V gave up 0 bases and J gave up 3 bases, with 12 bases separating them. This CDR3 contains 16 residues. The CDR3 nucleotides read TGTGCCAGCAGCTTAGCGCGGGGCCAGATCTACAATGAGCAGTTCTTC. Translation: CASSLARGQIYNEQFF.

Remarks on this clonotype: A much larger clone lies one base from this, so it may be a read error. This rearrangement joins TRBV7-6 to TRBJ2-2; 8 bases are a match to TRBD1. The length of the CDR3 is 17 residues. Per germline, CDR1 SGHVS and CDR2 FNYEAQ. The CDR3 here is CVSSLALDRVNTGELFF. CDR3 DNA sequence: TGTGTCAGCAGCTTAGCGTTGGACAGGGTAAACACCGGGGAGCTGTTTTTT.

A few counts support this clonotype. J is TRBJ2-5 and V is TRBV7-9, with D perhaps TRBD2 (6 bases). Germline CDR1 SEHNR, CDR2 FQNEAQ (reference sequence). V was shortened by 7 bases and J by 2 bases, with 8 bases between the two germline ends. The CDR3 covers 12 residues. In DNA form, the CDR3 reads TGTGCCAGCAAGGCGGGGCAAGAGACCCAGTACTTC. The encoded protein is CASKAGQETQYF.